Listed below are T cell receptor beta chains from one sample, sequenced in a study of T-cell reconstitution after alpha-beta-depleted transplantation in children. TCRdb re-called the PCR reads with MiXCR, one entry per CDR3 protein. The sample consists of 600,000 to 700,000 distinct CDR3 sequences, roughly 17% of them appearing once. Specimen: PBMCs from the stem cell graft donor, collected from the stem cell graft. All receptors come from a human donor who donated a stem cell graft to a child with acute myeloid leukemia. CDR3s include the opening cysteine and the closing phenylalanine or tryptophan. D genes are given only for firm matches. Expanded clones are given a class, and other clones once, few, many or no size at all.

cdr3_nt,cdr3_aa,d_call,j_call,v_call,clone_size,cdr3_length
TGTGCCAGCAGCCTGACAGGGGATGAGCAGTTCTTC,CASSLTGDEQFF,TRBD1,TRBJ2-1,TRBV5-1,many,12
TGTGCCATCAGTGAGCCCACCCCAGATTCTTACAATGAGCAGTTCTTC,CAISEPTPDSYNEQFF,-,TRBJ2-1,TRBV10-3,-,16
TGTGCCAGCAGCCAACAGCTTTTGACCAGGGGGGAGCTGTTTTTT,CASSQQLLTRGELFF,-,TRBJ2-2,TRBV5-5,-,15
TGCAGTGCTCTAGTACCTAGGACAGGATCCTACGAGCAGTACTTC,CSALVPRTGSYEQYF,TRBD1,TRBJ2-7,TRBV20-1,many,15
TGCAGCGTTGAAGTCCTGGACAGCGACGATCGACAAGAGACCCAGTACTTC,CSVEVLDSDDRQETQYF,-,TRBJ2-5,TRBV29-1,-,17
-,CASSTSRGLGGANVLTF,-,TRBJ2-6,TRBV13,many,17
TGTGCCAGCGCCAGGGCCACAATCTACGAGCAGTACTTC,CASARATIYEQYF,-,TRBJ2-7,TRBV12-3/TRBV12-4,many,13
TGCAGCGTTGAAGAACAGAGAAACACTGAAGCTTTCTTT,CSVEEQRNTEAFF,-,TRBJ1-1,TRBV29-1,many,13
TGTGCCAGCAGCCTCAGGGGGCGCGGGAACACTGAAGCTTTCTTT,CASSLRGRGNTEAFF,TRBD1,TRBJ1-1,TRBV13,many,15
TGCAGTGCTAGAGGGGCGATCACCGGGGAGCTGTTTTTT,CSARGAITGELFF,-,TRBJ2-2,TRBV20-1,many,13
TGTGCCATCAGTGAGTTGGGTAATTCACCCCTCCACTTT,CAISELGNSPLHF,-,TRBJ1-6,TRBV10-3,few,13
TGTGCCAGCAGGATCGACAGCTCAGAGACCCAGTACTTC,CASRIDSSETQYF,-,TRBJ2-5,TRBV7-8,few,13
TGTGCCTCCCAGGGGGTAGCGGGGAATGAGCAGTTCTTC,CASQGVAGNEQFF,-,TRBJ2-1,TRBV7-8,few,13
TGCGCCAGCAGCAATGACAGGGTATCCTACAATGAGCAGTTCTTC,CASSNDRVSYNEQFF,TRBD1,TRBJ2-1,TRBV5-1,few,15